This passage covers 32 T cell receptor beta chains from one sample sequenced in a study of cytomegalovirus exposure and HLA in healthy donors. Primers: 60 Vbeta forward and 13 Jbeta reverse. Produced via immunoSEQ multiplex PCR; TCRdb's table is partial and in-frame only. The data show 180,000 or so clones, 80% seen once. The sample comprised PBMCs. These receptors originate from a girl aged 5-17 years in good health and CMV-seropositive.

In its sample, this clone was seen once. The J gene is TRBJ2-7, the V gene TRBV5-1; a weak D match, TRBD2 (6 bases). Trimming shortened V by 0 bases and J by 7 bases, and 17 bases separated the two germline ends. There are 15 residues in the CDR3. The germline gives CDR1 SGHRS, CDR2 YFSETQ. CDR3 region: CASSLGTTLGREQYF. The CDR3 region has the DNA TGCGCCAGCAGCTTGGGGACTACTCTGGGGCGAGAGCAGTACTTC.

The chain uses TRBV7-3 and TRBJ2-3; 9 positions match TRBD2. The CDR3 has 15 amino acids. CDR1 is SGHTA and CDR2 is FQGTGA in the germline V gene. Trimming at V came to 5 bases and at J to 2 bases, leaving 5 bases not matched to a gene. The CDR3 here is CASSRSGGPTDTQYF. CDR3 coding DNA: TGTGCCAGCAGCCGTAGCGGGGGTCCCACAGATACGCAGTATTTT.

The chain combines TRBV10-2 with TRBJ1-5; D may be TRBD1 (5 bases). The CDR3 consists of 17 residues. Trimming removed 3 bases from V and 2 bases from J, with 17 bases in between. Per the germline V gene, CDR1 is WSHSY and CDR2 is SAAADI. CDR3 in DNA: TGCGCCAGCAGTGACTTAAATCAGGGAGGGGGCAATCAGCCCCAGCATTTT. It yields the protein CASSDLNQGGGNQPQHF.

The chain uses TRBV12-5 and TRBJ2-3; TRBD2 agrees at 11 bases. Germline CDR1 is LGHNT and CDR2 is FRNRAP. V dropped 0 bases and J dropped 4; count of bases not matched to a gene: 3. This CDR3 is built from 16 residues. CDR3 DNA: TGTGCTAGTGGTTTGGTGCTAGCGGGAGGCCCAGATACGCAGTATTTT. As protein: CASGLVLAGGPDTQYF.

V gene TRBV4-2 combines with J gene TRBJ2-1; 10 bases map to TRBD2. The CDR3 totals 16 residues. Trimming cost V 2 bases and J 7 bases; bases outside gene matches: 8. Germline V gene data show CDR1 as LGHNA and CDR2 as YNFKEQ. CDR3 sequence: CASSQRAAGGDNEQFF. Written as DNA, the CDR3 is TGTGCCAGCAGCCAAAGGGCAGCGGGAGGGGATAATGAGCAGTTCTTC.

This clone has a single count. The J gene is TRBJ1-4, the V gene TRBV5-1, with TRBD1 identical over 8 bases. The CDR3 spans 14 residues. CDR1 and CDR2 from the germline V gene are SGHRS and YFSETQ. V dropped 4 bases and J dropped 10; count of bases not matched to a gene: 9. The CDR3 sequence is CASSTGQGSVKLFF. CDR3 bases: TGCGCCAGCAGCACCGGACAGGGTTCCGTAAAACTGTTTTTT.

The rearrangement joins TRBV7-9 to TRBJ1-2; TRBD1 matches at 9 bases. Per the germline V gene, CDR1 is SEHNR and CDR2 is FQNEAQ (reference sequence). With 6 bases clipped from V and 4 bases from J, the junction kept 12 bases outside the gene matches. The CDR3 runs 16 residues. The CDR3 DNA sequence: TGTGCCAGCAGGGGCTCTCGGGACAGGGAGACCTATGGCTACACCTTC. Encoded protein: CASRGSRDRETYGYTF.

This chain uses TRBV5-4 with TRBJ2-1, with a possible D match to TRBD1 (7 bases). The CDR3 has 16 residues. V lost 4 bases, J lost 1 base, and 15 bases lay in between. The germline V gene encodes CDR1 SGHNT and CDR2 YYREEE (reference sequence). The CDR3 DNA sequence: TGTGCCAGCAGCCCACGACAGGGAGGATCCTACAATGAGCAGTTCTTC. Protein product: CASSPRQGGSYNEQFF.

The CDR3, as DNA: TGTGCCAGCAGCGTAGGGGACAGCCAAGAGACCCAGTACTTC. Translation: CASSVGDSQETQYF. The chain combines TRBV9 with TRBJ2-5; TRBD1 aligns across 7 bases. The CDR3 runs to 14 residues. V lost 0 bases, J lost 1 base, and 0 bases stayed unmatched. Germline V lookup: CDR1 SGDLS, CDR2 YYNGEE.

The table lists this clone with a count of one. This chain uses TRBV11-2 with TRBJ2-1; D might be TRBD2 (6 bases). Germline V CDR1 and CDR2: SGHAT, FQNNGV. V was shortened by 1 base and J by 1 base, with 11 bases between the two germline ends. This CDR3 has 16 residues. This chain's CDR3 is CASSLGGGKSYNEQFF. The CDR3 DNA sequence: TGTGCCAGCAGCTTAGGGGGCGGGAAATCCTACAATGAGCAGTTCTTC. Filled out from reference TRBV11-2 and TRBJ2-1, the complete variable domain reads EAGVAQSPRYKIIEKRQSVAFWCNPISGHATLYWYQQILGQGPKLLIQFQNNGVVDDSQLPKDRFSAERLKGVDSTLKIQPAKLEDSAVYLCASSLGGGKSYNEQFFGPGTRLTVL.

The V and J genes are TRBV5-1 and TRBJ2-1, with 10 bases matching TRBD2. In germline, CDR1 is SGHRS, CDR2 YFSETQ. V was pared by 8 bases and J by 7 bases, with 24 bases of the junction left unmatched. The CDR3 has 19 amino acids. The CDR3 sequence is CASRLGIGLAEIRQNEQFF. For the CDR3, the DNA is TGCGCCAGTCGACTTGGAATTGGACTAGCGGAAATTAGGCAGAATGAGCAGTTCTTC.

The CDR3 region is CASSVDMNTEAFF. The CDR3 DNA sequence: TGTGCCAGCAGTGTCGACATGAACACTGAAGCTTTCTTT. The rearrangement uses TRBV6-4 and TRBJ1-1; D is uncertain. V lost 4 bases and J lost 0, with 6 bases in between. The CDR3 length is 13 residues. The germline gives CDR1 MRHNA, CDR2 SNTAGT.

CDR3 DNA: TGCAGCGTTGTCCCCGCGGCCTACAATGAGCAGTTCTTC. This encodes CSVVPAAYNEQFF. The V gene is TRBV29-1, the J gene TRBJ2-1; no firm D call. Deletions cut 4 bases from V and 2 bases from J, with 9 bases between. CDR3 size: 13 residues. Per the germline V gene, CDR1 is SQVTM and CDR2 is ANQGSEA.

This clone was counted once. The genes are TRBV6-6 and TRBJ1-5, with 8 positions matching TRBD1. J lost 7 bases, V lost 1 base, and 6 bases had no gene match. CDR1 MNHNY and CDR2 SVGAGI come from the germline V gene (reference sequence). The CDR3 runs to 15 residues. The CDR3 protein is CASSYWAGGVQPQHF. Written as DNA, the CDR3 is TGTGCCAGCAGTTACTGGGCAGGGGGCGTACAGCCCCAGCATTTT.

Only one count was recorded for this clone. The chain employs TRBV7-2 and TRBJ1-2, with unresolved D. The CDR3 consists of 10 residues. Germline CDR1 and CDR2: SGHTA and FQGNSA. Trimming took off 4 bases at V and 7 bases at J, with 4 bases between the two ends. Here the CDR3 DNA reads TGTGCCAGCAGCTCCTTTGGCTACACCTTC. Residues: CASSSFGYTF.

In nucleotides, the CDR3 is TGTGCCAGTACAGACACCGTCGAGCAGTACTTC. Translation: CASTDTVEQYF. The rearrangement links TRBV19 to TRBJ2-7, with D unclear. The V end was cut by 7 bases, the J end by 6 bases, with 10 bases between. Germline V gives CDR1 LNHDA, CDR2 SQIVND (reference sequence). The CDR3 has 11 amino acids.

V gene TRBV6-6 combines with J gene TRBJ1-5; TRBD1 might be the D (5 bases). CDR1 and CDR2 from the germline V gene are MNHNY and SVGAGI (reference sequence). The CDR3 extends over 14 amino acids. The V end lost 2 bases, the J end lost 6 bases, and 11 bases lay between the germline ends. The CDR3 DNA reads TGTGCCAGCAGTTACCGGGCAGGGCTTCAGCCCCAGCATTTT. Amino acid sequence: CASSYRAGLQPQHF.

V is TRBV27 and J is TRBJ2-5; 14 positions agree with TRBD2. This CDR3 region has 15 residues. Germline lookup yields CDR1 MNHEY and CDR2 SMNVEV (reference sequence). V shed 3 bases, J shed 5 bases, and the junction held 2 bases outside the gene matches. The CDR3, as DNA: TGTGCCAGCAGTTTCGGGACTAGCGGGAGCGAGACCCAGTACTTC. This sequence encodes CASSFGTSGSETQYF.

The CDR3 DNA sequence: TGTGCCAGCAGTTTAATGGGAGGGAGCTATGGCTACACCTTC. It codes for CASSLMGGSYGYTF. The chain is built from TRBV27 and TRBJ1-2; D is ambiguous. The CDR3 is 14 amino acids. CDR1 is MNHEY, CDR2 SMNVEV, per germline (reference sequence). V was pared by 2 bases and J by 4 bases, with 11 bases between.

This rearrangement joins TRBV6-6 to TRBJ2-1; maybe TRBD2 (5 bases). The CDR3 spans 14 residues. The V gene lost 3 bases and the J gene lost 10 bases, with 16 bases spanning the gap. Looked up from germline, CDR1 is MNHNY and CDR2 is SVGAGI (reference sequence). The CDR3 nucleotides read TGTGCCAGCAGTTATAAAGTATTCGGGAAGGAGCAGTTCTTC. Translating it yields CASSYKVFGKEQFF.

The V call is TRBV4-3, the J call TRBJ1-2; 11 bases are a match to TRBD1. The length of the CDR3 is 17 residues. Unmatched junction bases numbered 7, after V lost 0 bases and J lost 4 bases. CDR1 and CDR2 (germline): LGHNA, YSLEER. DNA for the CDR3: TGCGCCAGCAGCCAAGATCCCCCCGGACAGGGGGCCTATGGCTACACCTTC. Amino acids: CASSQDPPGQGAYGYTF.

This clone was detected only a few times. This rearrangement joins TRBV5-4 to TRBJ2-1, with D perhaps TRBD1 (5 bases). Trimming stripped 0 bases from V and 7 bases from J, with 11 bases between. Germline V gene data show CDR1 as SGHNT and CDR2 as YYREEE (reference sequence). CDR3 size: 14 residues. CDR3 DNA sequence: TGTGCCAGCAGCTTGGGCAGGGTGGGAAATGAGCAGTTCTTC. It is translated as CASSLGRVGNEQFF.

The genes are TRBV10-3 and TRBJ2-5; TRBD1 is a possible D gene (5 bases). V was shortened by 0 bases and J by 13 bases, with 15 bases between the two germline ends. The CDR3 covers 13 residues. Germline V gives CDR1 ENHRY, CDR2 SYGVKD. Here the CDR3 DNA reads TGTGCCATCAGTGAGTCGGGATTTCAGGGTTCGTACTTC. Its translation: CAISESGFQGSYF.

The gene calls are TRBV4-2 and TRBJ2-3; 11 positions match TRBD2. The germline CDR1 and CDR2 sequences are LGHNA and YNFKEQ. The V gene end was trimmed by 6 bases and the J gene end by 6 bases; junction bases not matched to a gene: 5. The CDR3 extends over 14 amino acids. The CDR3 reads CASRLAGAADTQYF. The CDR3 nucleotides read TGTGCCAGCAGACTAGCGGGAGCCGCGGATACGCAGTATTTT.

The chain uses TRBV18 and TRBJ2-7, with D tentatively TRBD2 (6 bases). CDR3 size: 13 residues. Trimming took off 3 bases at V and 3 bases at J, with 9 bases between the two ends. Germline V gene sequence: CDR1 KGHSH, CDR2 LQKENI. The CDR3 reads CASSPTEGYEQYF. The CDR3 DNA is TGTGCCAGCTCACCTACGGAGGGCTACGAGCAGTACTTC.

In nucleotides, the CDR3 is TGCGCCAGCAGTGACGGCGGAGGGGACAATGAGCAGTTCTTC. It specifies CASSDGGGDNEQFF. This chain joins TRBV10-1 and TRBJ2-1; D perhaps matches TRBD2 (6 bases). Germline lookup yields CDR1 WNHNN and CDR2 SYGVQD (reference sequence). V gave up 3 bases and J gave up 5 bases, with 11 bases separating them. The CDR3 totals 14 residues.

The CDR3 DNA sequence: TGTGCCAGTAACACAGGGGGCAGAGGCTATGGCTACACCTTC. Translating it yields CASNTGGRGYGYTF. The V call is TRBV19, the J call TRBJ1-2, with TRBD1 identical over 9 bases. The CDR3 sequence is 14 residues long. J gave up 4 bases and V 7 bases, and 7 bases lay outside the gene matches. Germline values: CDR1 LNHDA, CDR2 SQIVND (reference sequence).

This chain links TRBV7-2 with TRBJ1-5, with TRBD1 identical over 11 bases. Germline CDR1 is SGHTA and CDR2 is FQGNSA. The CDR3 length is 16 residues. V lost 5 bases to trimming and J lost 3 bases; unmatched junction nucleotides: 6. The CDR3 DNA reads TGTGCCAGCAGCCGGGACAGGGGGGTTCTCAATCAGCCCCAGCATTTT. It specifies CASSRDRGVLNQPQHF.

The CDR3, as DNA: TGTGCCAGCAGTATGGGGACTAGCGTAACCGGGGAGCTGTTTTTT. Translating gives CASSMGTSVTGELFF. The rearrangement joins TRBV25-1 to TRBJ2-2; TRBD2 matches 10 bases. J was trimmed by 5 bases and V by 5 bases; bases with no gene match: 5. The germline gives CDR1 MGHDK, CDR2 SYGVNS. The CDR3 sequence is 15 residues long.

About this clone itself: A junction end diverges from the germline sequence, so it may reflect a read error. V usage is TRBV6-5 and J usage is TRBJ1-1, with D tentatively TRBD1 (5 bases). The germline gives CDR1 MNHEY, CDR2 SVGAGI. CDR3 length: 15 residues. The CDR3 DNA sequence: TGTGCCAGCAGTTACTCTAGGGGATTGAACACTGAAGATTTCTTT. Residues: CASSYSRGLNTEDFF.

This chain joins TRBV5-1 and TRBJ2-7, with 7 bases fitting TRBD2. From germline, CDR1 is SGHRS and CDR2 YFSETQ. V was pared by 4 bases and J by 0 bases, with 4 bases of the junction left unmatched. The CDR3 consists of 14 residues. The CDR3 bases are TGCGCCAGCAGCGCTAGCGGACCCTCCTACGAGCAGTACTTC. The encoded protein is CASSASGPSYEQYF.

The chain combines TRBV29-1 with TRBJ2-3; a possible D gene is TRBD2 (5 bases). CDR1 SQVTM and CDR2 ANQGSEA come from the germline V gene. This CDR3 is built from 14 residues. With 2 bases removed from V and 6 bases from J, the gap between germline ends came to 15 bases. The CDR3 region is CSVESGDKPDTQYF. The CDR3 bases are TGCAGCGTTGAAAGCGGAGATAAGCCGGATACGCAGTATTTT.